A single T cell receptor beta chain is shown here with its context. Cohorts were based on clinical histories the participants reported. The sample belongs to a study of blood T cell repertoires in COVID-19. Across the study: PBMCs, B-cell-depleted T cells, or T cells were the source of the cDNA or gDNA that made up the material.

Clones were sequenced by immunoSEQ multiplex PCR, and TCRdb holds only the in-frame ones, with some missing. The sample includes under 400,000 clones, 88% seen only once; the top ten take just over 1%. Germline lookup yields CDR1 SEHNR and CDR2 FQNEAQ (reference sequence). The CDR3 consists of 15 residues. V was pared by 5 bases and J by 5 bases, with 8 bases of the junction left unmatched. This clonotype was obtained from a woman aged 25 to 45 who had been exposed to COVID-19. Specimen: PBMCs or T cells enriched from blood (not recorded which). The rearrangement uses TRBV7-9 and TRBJ2-2; the match to TRBD2 covers 7 bases. The CDR3 DNA sequence: TGTGCCAGCAGCCTGGGAGGGCCGAGGACCGGGGAGCTGTTTTTT. This encodes CASSLGGPRTGELFF. The full variable domain, its missing parts supplied by reference TRBV7-9 and TRBJ2-2, is DTGVSQNPRHKITKRGQNVTFRCDPISEHNRLYWYRQTLGQGPEFLTYFQNEAQLEKSRLLSDRFSAERPKGSFSTLEIQRTEQGDSAMYLCASSLGGPRTGELFFGEGSRLTVL.